Each of the 11 T cell receptor beta chains below was sequenced from the same sample in a study of cytomegalovirus exposure and HLA in healthy donors. With 60 Vbeta and 13 Jbeta primers, the PCR was carried out. Sequencing was performed with immunoSEQ multiplex PCR; in TCRdb, only in-frame clones are kept and a portion is missing. The repertoire holds fewer than 140,000 clones, about four fifths seen once, with 5% to 7.5% in the top ten. Sequenced: PBMCs. Receptor source: a woman aged 45 to 65 in good health and CMV-seropositive.

V gene TRBV5-1 combines with J gene TRBJ2-2; 10 nucleotides match TRBD1. Germline CDR1 reads SGHRS; CDR2 reads YFSETQ. The J segment lost 5 bases and the V segment lost 1 base, leaving 5 bases of the junction unmatched. The CDR3 loop spans 16 amino acids. CDR3 nucleotides: TGCGCCAGCAGCTTGTTGGGGACAGGGGCGACCGGGGAGCTGTTTTTT. This gives the protein CASSLLGTGATGELFF.

The chain is built from TRBV5-1 and TRBJ1-1; 7 nucleotides align to TRBD1. V was clipped by 0 bases and J by 1 base; unmatched bases: 0. The germline V gene has CDR1 SGHRS and CDR2 YFSETQ. The CDR3 totals 14 residues. The CDR3 spells CASSLGDRNTEAFF. For the CDR3, the DNA is TGCGCCAGCAGCTTGGGGGACAGGAACACTGAAGCTTTCTTT.

V and J are TRBV20-1 and TRBJ1-2, with 9 bases matching TRBD1. V trimming: 6 bases; J trimming: 8 bases; junction bases outside the gene matches: 4. Germline assignment: CDR1 DFQATT and CDR2 SNEGSKA (reference sequence). CDR3 length: 11 amino acids. The CDR3 is CSAWTGDGYTF. For the CDR3, the DNA is TGCAGTGCATGGACAGGGGACGGCTACACCTTC.

The chain has TRBV4-2 and TRBJ2-3, with TRBD2 matching over 10 bases. Trimming cost V 2 bases and J 0 bases; bases outside gene matches: 11. Germline CDR1 reads LGHNA; CDR2 reads YNFKEQ. This CDR3 has 19 amino acids. CDR3 in DNA: TGTGCCAGCAGCCAAAACTCCGTGATAGCGGGGGGCAGCACAGATACGCAGTATTTT. Encoded protein: CASSQNSVIAGGSTDTQYF.

The V gene is TRBV28, the J gene TRBJ1-1; maybe TRBD1 (6 bases). CDR1 and CDR2 (germline): MDHEN, SYDVKM. The CDR3 runs to 14 residues. Trimming left V 6 bases short and J 6 bases short, with 17 bases between. CDR3 protein: CASSPTGTVPEAFF. CDR3 nucleotides: TGTGCCAGCAGCCCTACAGGGACGGTCCCTGAAGCTTTCTTT.

A remark on this clone: Other DNA sequences in this sample translate to the same CDR3. The chain links TRBV5-4 to TRBJ2-3, with 8 bases fitting TRBD2. J was trimmed by 8 bases and V by 5 bases; bases with no gene match: 13. The CDR3 spans 15 residues. Germline V gene data show CDR1 as SGHNT and CDR2 as YYREEE (reference sequence). The CDR3 spells CASRTSGGSVGTQYF. The DNA for the CDR3 is TGTGCCAGCAGGACGAGCGGGGGCAGCGTAGGTACGCAGTATTTT.

This rearrangement joins TRBV7-2 to TRBJ1-6, with D perhaps TRBD1 (5 bases). The CDR3 sequence is 14 residues long. V was clipped by 2 bases and J by 7 bases, with 9 bases between them. Germline lookup yields CDR1 SGHTA and CDR2 FQGNSA. CDR3 coding DNA: TGTGCCAGCAGCTTAAGGTCAGGGAATTCACCCCTCCACTTT. Translation: CASSLRSGNSPLHF.

This clone was detected once. The chain carries TRBV28 and TRBJ1-5; no reliable D call. The CDR3 runs to 15 residues. Germline values: CDR1 MDHEN, CDR2 SYDVKM. The ends were cut back, 9 bases at V and 7 bases at J, with 22 bases in the middle. The CDR3 DNA follows: TGTGCCAGTATCCCCCTCGCCGGGGTGGCGCAGCCCCAGCATTTT. Translation: CASIPLAGVAQPQHF.

This chain uses TRBV7-2 with TRBJ2-3; D may be TRBD2 (6 bases). Per the germline V gene, CDR1 is SGHTA and CDR2 is FQGNSA. The CDR3 sequence is 14 residues long. The V and J ends lost 5 bases and 1 base respectively, with 10 bases between them. CDR3 residues: CASSPSVGTDTQYF. The CDR3 region has the DNA TGTGCCAGCAGCCCTAGCGTTGGCACAGATACGCAGTATTTT.

The V call is TRBV4-2, the J call TRBJ1-5; D is unclear. Deletions cut 0 bases from V and 2 bases from J, with 5 bases between. Looked up from germline, CDR1 is LGHNA and CDR2 is YNFKEQ. CDR3 size: 14 residues. In DNA form, the CDR3 reads TGTGCCAGCAGCCAAGATCAGGGCAATCAGCCCCAGCATTTT. This sequence encodes CASSQDQGNQPQHF.

The rearrangement links TRBV19 to TRBJ2-5, with 9 bases lining up with TRBD1. The DNA end is a closer match to TRBJ2-7, so the J assignment may be wrong. The CDR3 sequence is 14 residues long. Germline V gene lookup returns CDR1 LNHDA and CDR2 SQIVND (reference sequence). Here the CDR3 DNA reads TGTGCCAGTAGCACAGGGGGCTCTGCCTACGAGCAGTACTTC. Residues: CASSTGGSAYEQYF.